One and the same sample provided the 5 T cell receptor beta chains below, sequenced in a study of blood T cell repertoires in COVID-19. Method: immunoSEQ multiplex PCR; TCRdb's copy keeps in-frame clones and lacks some. The sample shows hundreds of thousands of clones, around 90% of them seen only once. The sample consisted of PBMCs or T cells enriched from blood (not recorded which). The source of these receptors is a woman aged 25-40 years who had recovered from COVID-19.

V is TRBV27 and J is TRBJ1-5; D is possibly TRBD1 (5 bases). CDR1 is MNHEY and CDR2 is SMNVEV in the germline V gene (reference sequence). This CDR3 has 15 residues. V shed 3 bases and J shed 3 bases, with 12 bases lying between them. The CDR3 protein is CASSLVAGYNQPQHF. CDR3 DNA sequence: TGTGCCAGCAGTTTGGTGGCAGGGTACAATCAGCCCCAGCATTTT.

J is TRBJ1-2 and V is TRBV25-1; D is ambiguous. V lost 5 bases and J lost 5, with 12 bases in between. There are 13 residues in the CDR3. Germline-derived CDR1 and CDR2 are MGHDK and SYGVNS. The CDR3 DNA follows: TGTGCCAGCAGTTCTTCCCCGGGGTATGGCTACACCTTC. Encoded protein: CASSSSPGYGYTF.

This clone has only a few counts. The rearrangement uses TRBV6-2 or TRBV6-3 and TRBJ1-5; D ambiguous. V was trimmed by 0 bases and J by 2 bases, leaving 8 bases between them. Germline CDR1 is MNHEY and CDR2 is SVGEGT. The CDR3 runs 15 residues. CDR3 loop: CASSYSSTGNQPQHF. The DNA of the CDR3 is TGTGCCAGCAGTTACTCGAGTACGGGCAATCAGCCCCAGCATTTT.

This clone was found a few times. The chain has TRBV7-9 and TRBJ2-2; D remains ambiguous. V shed 5 bases and J shed 7 bases, with 8 bases lying between them. CDR1 is SEHNR and CDR2 is FQNEAQ in the germline V gene (reference sequence). The CDR3 extends over 12 amino acids. The CDR3 bases are TGTGCCAGCAGCCTACCAAACGGGGAGCTGTTTTTT. This gives the protein CASSLPNGELFF.

This chain uses TRBV5-6 with TRBJ2-7; TRBD1 agrees at 9 bases. Germline trimming cut 5 bases from V and 4 bases from J; bases unmatched to any gene: 13. The CDR3 totals 16 residues. CDR1 is SGHDT, CDR2 YYEEEE, per germline. CDR3 sequence: CASRLGGTGTIYEQYF. DNA of the CDR3: TGTGCCAGCAGACTTGGTGGGACAGGGACTATATACGAGCAGTACTTC.